There are many counts of the clone carrying this TCR beta chain. V gave up 3 bases and J gave up 3 bases, with 8 bases separating them. Germline CDR1 and CDR2: KGHDR and SFDVKD. The CDR3 length is 14 residues. These data are taken from a study of low-dose radiotherapy and immunotherapy resistance in tumors. Study as a whole: Every two weeks, cyclophosphamide 200 mg/m2 was infused one day before radiation plus immunotherapy.

Specified time point: before trial treatment. The donors, trial participants, received nivolumab, ipilimumab, aspirin, low-dose cyclophosphamide and low-dose radiotherapy. TRAV- and TRBV-specific primers primed first-strand cDNA, covering alpha and beta chains. TCRs were amplified for roughly 20 PCR cycles with a constant-region primer and V-primer adapter. Amplification (by in vitro transcription) was performed on isolated mRNA. Via MiXCR, TCRdb re-called the reads, giving one row per CDR3 protein. The sample carries 80,000 to 95,000 distinct CDR3 sequences, roughly a tenth recorded once. The sequencing used PBMCs, collected before treatment. The sequence was collected from a male donor with prostate cancer. This chain uses TRBV24-1 with TRBJ2-1; D is perhaps TRBD1 or TRBD2 (5 bases each). The chain's CDR3 is CATSDPGRYNEQFF. The CDR3 nucleotides read TGTGCCACCAGTGATCCGGGACGCTACAATGAGCAGTTCTTC.